The clone carrying this TCR beta chain was observed once. The CDR3 contains 16 residues. The V end lost 4 bases, the J end lost 8 bases, and 21 bases lay between the germline ends. Per germline, CDR1 SGHNT and CDR2 YYREEE (reference sequence). Clones were sequenced by immunoSEQ multiplex PCR, and TCRdb holds only the in-frame ones, with some missing. Of around 84,000 clones in the sample, approximately 80% are singletons; the top ten hold 0.51%. This sample was taken from a study of OX40 agonist ivuxolimab in advanced cancers. Study context: Roughly two fifths of patients had received prior checkpoint inhibitor therapy. Two cutaneous melanoma patients and one hepatocellular carcinoma patient, three in all, had partial responses.

The gene calls are TRBV5-4 and TRBJ2-2; D gene unclear. The input for sequencing was CD4+ or CD8+ T cells sorted from blood, taken in a trial of the OX40 agonist ivuxolimab. The sequence was obtained from an adult with an advanced solid tumor such as melanoma, head and neck, liver or kidney cancer. The CDR3 here is CASSKSSGRGMGELFF. CDR3 nucleotides: TGTGCCAGCAGCAAATCAAGTGGCCGTGGTATGGGGGAGCTGTTTTTT. Combining the CDR3 with reference TRBV5-4 and TRBJ2-2 gives the whole variable domain ETGVTQSPTHLIKTRGQQVTLRCSSQSGHNTVSWYQQALGQGPQFIFQYYREEENGRGNFPPRFSGLQFPNYSSELNVNALELDDSALYLCASSKSSGRGMGELFFGEGSRLTVL.